The 21 T cell receptor beta chains below come from one sample, sequenced in a study of blood T cell repertoires in COVID-19. Assay: immunoSEQ multiplex PCR; the TCRdb copy retains only in-frame clones and omits some. The sample carries 360,000 or so clones, about 90% recorded once. The material sequenced was PBMCs or T cells enriched from blood (not recorded which). Receptors were obtained from a woman in her twenties or thirties who had recovered from COVID-19.

This chain links TRBV5-1 with TRBJ1-4, with TRBD1 identical over 10 bases. The germline CDR1 and CDR2 sequences are SGHRS and YFSETQ. The ends lost 4 bases at V and 8 bases at J; junction bases unmatched: 5. The CDR3 is 14 residues long. The DNA for the CDR3 is TGCGCCAGCAGCCAGGGACAGGGGCAAGAAAAACTGTTTTTT. The encoded protein is CASSQGQGQEKLFF.

This chain joins TRBV29-1 and TRBJ2-7, with D maybe TRBD1 (5 bases). Germline values: CDR1 SQVTM, CDR2 ANQGSEA. Trimming shortened V by 6 bases and J by 2 bases, and 11 bases separated the two germline ends. CDR3 length equals 12 residues. The DNA of the CDR3 is TGCAGCGTGGCCCAGGGTACCTACGAGCAGTACTTC. Protein sequence: CSVAQGTYEQYF.

The rearrangement joins TRBV7-8 to TRBJ1-5; tentatively, D is TRBD1 (5 bases). This CDR3 has 18 amino acids. The V and J ends lost 6 bases and 5 bases respectively, with 26 bases between them. Germline-derived CDR1 and CDR2 are SGHVS and FQNEAQ. CDR3 region: CASRSGTDSLGGDQPQHF. For the CDR3, the DNA is TGTGCCAGCAGGTCCGGGACCGACTCCCTGGGGGGAGATCAGCCCCAGCATTTT.

The gene calls are TRBV12-3 or TRBV12-4 and TRBJ2-5; 7 bases line up with TRBD2. Losses at the gene ends were 5 bases for V and 1 base for J; bases not matched to a gene: 1. This CDR3 comprises 13 residues. The CDR3 is CASSGGGQETQYF. In nucleotides, the CDR3 is TGTGCCAGCAGTGGCGGGGGCCAAGAGACCCAGTACTTC.

J is TRBJ1-3 and V is TRBV2; no clear D. Per the germline V gene, CDR1 is SNHLY and CDR2 is FYNNEI. With 1 base removed from V and 8 bases from J, the gap between germline ends came to 12 bases. The CDR3 length is 14 residues. CDR3 bases: TGTGCCAGCAGTGAAGGGCCCCAGTCGCACACCATATATTTT. Protein sequence: CASSEGPQSHTIYF. Together with reference TRBV2 and TRBJ1-3, the CDR3 gives the full variable domain: EPEVTQTPSHQVTQMGQEVILRCVPISNHLYFYWYRQILGQKVEFLVSFYNNEISEKSEIFDDQFSVERPDGSNFTLKIRSTKLEDSAMYFCASSEGPQSHTIYFGEGSWLTVV.

The chain is built from TRBV27 and TRBJ2-2; 8 nucleotides agree with TRBD1. The CDR3 has 16 amino acids. V trimming: 2 bases; J trimming: 3 bases; junction bases outside the gene matches: 5. The germline CDR1 and CDR2 sequences are MNHEY and SMNVEV (reference sequence). CDR3 nucleotides: TGTGCCAGCAGTTTAACCGGGACAGGTTACACCGGGGAGCTGTTTTTT. Protein sequence: CASSLTGTGYTGELFF.

The V call is TRBV5-4, the J call TRBJ2-7; no firm D call. V dropped 0 bases and J dropped 5 bases, with 9 bases sitting between them. Germline-derived CDR1 and CDR2 are SGHNT and YYREEE (reference sequence). The CDR3 loop spans 13 amino acids. The CDR3 DNA is TGTGCCAGCAGCTTGGGAGTTCAGGACGAGCAGTACTTC. Residues: CASSLGVQDEQYF. Together with reference TRBV5-4 and TRBJ2-7, the CDR3 gives the full variable domain: ETGVTQSPTHLIKTRGQQVTLRCSSQSGHNTVSWYQQALGQGPQFIFQYYREEENGRGNFPPRFSGLQFPNYSSELNVNALELDDSALYLCASSLGVQDEQYFGPGTRLTVT.

This clone was found once. The chain links TRBV2 to TRBJ2-7; 7 bases are a match to TRBD1. Per the germline V gene, CDR1 is SNHLY and CDR2 is FYNNEI. CDR3 length: 12 amino acids. V was pared by 6 bases and J by 3 bases, with 2 bases of the junction left unmatched. The CDR3 here is CASSGQDYEQYF. The CDR3 DNA sequence: TGTGCCAGCAGCGGACAGGACTACGAGCAGTACTTC. The variable domain in full, with the rest retrieved from reference TRBV2 and TRBJ2-7, is EPEVTQTPSHQVTQMGQEVILRCVPISNHLYFYWYRQILGQKVEFLVSFYNNEISEKSEIFDDQFSVERPDGSNFTLKIRSTKLEDSAMYFCASSGQDYEQYFGPGTRLTVT.

The chain couples TRBV6-2 or TRBV6-3 to TRBJ1-2, with D maybe TRBD1 (6 bases). Trimming shortened V by 2 bases and J by 6 bases, and 16 bases separated the two germline ends. The CDR3 length is 15 residues. Germline V lookup: CDR1 MNHEY, CDR2 SVGEGT. The CDR3 region is CASSYPPRGGDGYTF. In nucleotides, the CDR3 is TGTGCCAGCAGTTACCCCCCCAGGGGAGGGGATGGCTACACCTTC.

The chain carries TRBV3-1 (or the pseudogene TRBV3-2) and TRBJ2-1; 8 positions agree with TRBD2. In germline, CDR1 is LGHDT, CDR2 YNNKEL (reference sequence). After removal of 4 bases from V and 9 bases from J, the junction contained 11 bases not matched to a gene. This CDR3 comprises 15 residues. The CDR3 region is CASSPNSGVGSEQFF. The CDR3 region has the DNA TGTGCCAGCAGCCCTAATAGCGGGGTAGGCAGTGAGCAGTTCTTC.

The chain joins TRBV27 to TRBJ2-3; D perhaps matches TRBD2 (5 bases). The V end was cut by 4 bases, the J end by 4 bases, with 9 bases between. This CDR3 is 13 amino acids long. Per the germline V gene, CDR1 is MNHEY and CDR2 is SMNVEV (reference sequence). The CDR3 protein is CASSWLAADTQYF. DNA of the CDR3: TGTGCCAGCAGTTGGCTAGCTGCAGATACGCAGTATTTT.

The chain carries TRBV11-3 and TRBJ1-1, with 8 positions matching TRBD1. Germline trimming cut 5 bases from V and 4 bases from J; bases unmatched to any gene: 6. Germline CDR1 is SGHNT and CDR2 is YENEEA. CDR3 size: 14 residues. The CDR3 protein is CASSLRGLGTEAFF. CDR3 nucleotide sequence: TGTGCCAGCAGCCTCAGGGGGCTAGGCACTGAAGCTTTCTTT.

This clone has only a few counts. The CDR3 sequence is CASRSGLAVWDTQYF. The CDR3 DNA follows: TGCGCCAGCAGGTCGGGACTAGCAGTTTGGGATACGCAGTATTTT. The V gene is TRBV5-1, the J gene TRBJ2-3, with 9 bases lining up with TRBD2. V shed 5 bases, J shed 6 bases, and the junction held 10 bases outside the gene matches. CDR1 and CDR2 from the germline V gene are SGHRS and YFSETQ. The CDR3 extends over 15 amino acids.

This clone came up once. This sample includes further DNA sequences coding for the same CDR3. The V and J genes are TRBV6-5 and TRBJ2-1; maybe TRBD2 (5 bases). Germline V gene sequence: CDR1 MNHEY, CDR2 SVGAGI. The V end lost 2 bases, the J end lost 3 bases, and 11 bases lay between the germline ends. The CDR3 contains 15 residues. CDR3 amino acids: CASSYRGSSYNEQFF. In DNA form, the CDR3 reads TGTGCCAGCAGTTACCGGGGTAGCAGCTACAATGAGCAGTTCTTC.

The chain links TRBV24-1 to TRBJ2-1, with 7 bases fitting TRBD2. Germline trimming cut 3 bases from V and 4 bases from J; bases unmatched to any gene: 17. The length of the CDR3 is 19 residues. Germline values: CDR1 KGHDR, CDR2 SFDVKD. Here the CDR3 DNA reads TGTGCCACCAGTGATAAACCGGGACGGAATAGCGGGTCGTACAATGAGCAGTTCTTC. Translating gives CATSDKPGRNSGSYNEQFF.

The chain recombines TRBV3-1 (or the pseudogene TRBV3-2) with TRBJ2-2; 8 bases fit TRBD2. The CDR3 has 14 amino acids. Germline lookup yields CDR1 LGHDT and CDR2 YNNKEL (reference sequence). V was clipped by 8 bases and J by 1 base; unmatched bases: 3. CDR3 loop: CASRLAMNTGELFF. In DNA, the CDR3 is TGTGCCAGCCGACTAGCGATGAACACCGGGGAGCTGTTTTTT.

The chain carries TRBV20-1 and TRBJ1-2, with D hard to call. The germline V gene encodes CDR1 DFQATT and CDR2 SNEGSKA (reference sequence). V was cut by 4 bases and J by 4 bases, with 7 bases left in between. The CDR3 runs to 11 residues. The CDR3 loop is CSAKHSYGYTF. CDR3 DNA: TGCAGTGCTAAGCACTCCTATGGCTACACCTTC.

The chain links TRBV24-1 to TRBJ1-5, with 8 bases fitting TRBD1. V dropped 7 bases and J dropped 4; count of bases not matched to a gene: 5. Germline-derived CDR1 and CDR2 are KGHDR and SFDVKD. The CDR3 has 14 residues. In DNA form, the CDR3 reads TGTGCCACCAGGGCGACAGGGGAGAATCAGCCCCAGCATTTT. This sequence encodes CATRATGENQPQHF.

The V and J genes are TRBV27 and TRBJ2-2; perhaps TRBD1 as D (6 bases). This CDR3 has 16 residues. Trimming cost V 2 bases and J 2 bases, with 12 bases left between them. CDR1 MNHEY and CDR2 SMNVEV come from the germline V gene (reference sequence). The CDR3 is CASSLVPGQNTGELFF. The DNA of the CDR3 is TGTGCCAGCAGTTTAGTACCGGGACAAAACACCGGGGAGCTGTTTTTT.

This clone was observed a handful of times. The gene calls are TRBV3-1 (or the pseudogene TRBV3-2) and TRBJ2-3, with 10 bases identical to TRBD2. With 0 bases clipped from V and 4 bases from J, the junction kept 7 bases outside the gene matches. CDR3 length: 17 amino acids. Per germline, CDR1 LGHDT and CDR2 YNNKEL (reference sequence). DNA of the CDR3: TGTGCCAGCAGCCAAGAGCGAGCGGGAGGGCTAGCAGATACGCAGTATTTT. Its protein is CASSQERAGGLADTQYF.

The gene calls are TRBV25-1 and TRBJ2-7, with a weak D call TRBD2 (5 bases). Trimming removed 1 base from V and 6 bases from J, with 10 bases in between. This CDR3 comprises 13 residues. The germline gives CDR1 MGHDK, CDR2 SYGVNS. CDR3 in DNA: TGTGCCAGCAGTGAATTGCTAGCCTCCGAGCAGTACTTC. Translating gives CASSELLASEQYF.